These 25 T cell receptor beta chains came from one sample sequenced in a study of response to subunit inactivated influenza vaccine. TCRdb used MiXCR to reprocess the RT-PCR reads, holding one entry per CDR3 protein. This sample has approximately 700,000 distinct CDR3 sequences, with approximately 15% found just once. Sequenced material: PBMCs from blood, taken approximately 13 days after vaccination. The origin of the receptors is a man between 45 and 60 years old who received an inactivated influenza vaccine.

The chain couples TRBV10-3 to TRBJ2-7, with 7 bases fitting TRBD1. The CDR3 extends over 15 amino acids. J gave up 4 bases and V 4 bases, and 10 bases lay outside the gene matches. Germline V lookup: CDR1 ENHRY, CDR2 SYGVKD. As DNA, the CDR3 is TGTGCCATCAGTGGGGGCGGTTCAGGGGGTTACGAGCAGTACTTC. Amino acids: CAISGGGSGGYEQYF.

This clonotype came up a few times. CDR3 bases: TGTGCCAGCAGTTACGGTAGCGGCGCCTACGAGCAGTACTTC. This translates into CASSYGSGAYEQYF. The genes are TRBV6-5 and TRBJ2-7; tentatively, D is TRBD2 (6 bases). The germline V gene encodes CDR1 MNHEY and CDR2 SVGAGI. This CDR3 has 14 residues. Trimming pared 2 bases from V and 2 bases from J, leaving 10 bases between.

The chain carries TRBV9 and TRBJ2-7; D gene ambiguous. V shed 6 bases and J shed 6 bases, with 22 bases lying between them. Looked up from germline, CDR1 is SGDLS and CDR2 is YYNGEE. The CDR3 runs 15 residues. The CDR3, as DNA: TGTGCCAGCAACAAAGATGCCGGTTGGTCTTTCGAGCAGTACTTC. Translating it yields CASNKDAGWSFEQYF.

This clonotype was detected a few times. CDR3 region: CASSQLGTSGGTNEQFF. The CDR3 coding sequence is TGCGCCAGCAGCCAGCTGGGGACTAGCGGGGGAACTAATGAGCAGTTCTTC. This chain links TRBV4-3 with TRBJ2-1; 14 bases map to TRBD2. CDR3 length equals 17 residues. With 3 bases clipped from V and 7 bases from J, the junction kept 8 bases outside the gene matches. Germline values: CDR1 LGHNA, CDR2 YSLEER.

This chain connects TRBV28 to TRBJ2-7, with a possible D match to TRBD2 (5 bases). With 8 bases removed from V and 3 bases from J, the gap between germline ends came to 17 bases. Germline assignment: CDR1 MDHEN and CDR2 SYDVKM. The CDR3 spans 14 residues. For the CDR3, the DNA is TGTGCCAGCCATTCGCGGGTGAGTGGCTACGAGCAGTACTTC. This translates into CASHSRVSGYEQYF.

This clonotype appeared a single time. This chain links TRBV29-1 with TRBJ2-3, with TRBD2 matching 13 bases. In germline, CDR1 is SQVTM, CDR2 ANQGSEA. V dropped 5 bases and J dropped 7; count of bases not matched to a gene: 6. The CDR3 consists of 14 residues. The DNA of the CDR3 is TGCAGCGTTCGAAGGACTAGCGGGAGTAATACGCAGTATTTT. This codes for CSVRRTSGSNTQYF.

This chain uses TRBV7-2 with TRBJ2-2, with D unclear. Germline-derived CDR1 and CDR2 are SGHTA and FQGNSA. This CDR3 spans 14 amino acids. V was pared by 2 bases and J by 3 bases, with 7 bases between. CDR3 amino acids: CASSLFVDTGELFF. The CDR3 DNA reads as TGTGCCAGCAGCTTATTCGTGGACACCGGGGAGCTGTTTTTT.

The CDR3 sequence: CAISESLETQYF. In nucleotides, the CDR3 is TGTGCCATCAGTGAGTCGCTGGAGACCCAGTACTTC. V gene TRBV10-3 combines with J gene TRBJ2-5, with D uncertain. V was cut by 0 bases and J by 5 bases, with 4 bases left in between. Germline loops: CDR1 ENHRY, CDR2 SYGVKD. There are 12 residues in the CDR3.

V is TRBV2 and J is TRBJ2-7, with 7 bases identical to TRBD1. Trimming removed 6 bases from V and 0 bases from J; junction bases left unmatched: 5. Per the germline V gene, CDR1 is SNHLY and CDR2 is FYNNEI. CDR3 length equals 14 residues. The CDR3 nucleotides read TGTGCCAGCAGCCGGGACAGAGCCTCCTACGAGCAGTACTTC. This encodes CASSRDRASYEQYF.

This clonotype was found many times. This chain links TRBV11-2 with TRBJ2-1, with 11 bases lining up with TRBD2. The CDR3 runs to 18 residues. The germline V gene has CDR1 SGHAT and CDR2 FQNNGV. The ends lost 3 bases at V and 7 bases at J; junction bases unmatched: 14. CDR3 coding DNA: TGTGCCAGCAGCTTCAATATGGCCGGGACTAGCGGTAAGAATGAGCAGTTCTTC. Encoded protein: CASSFNMAGTSGKNEQFF.

This clonotype was counted many times. The chain links TRBV20-1 to TRBJ2-7; the D gene could be TRBD1 or TRBD2 (5 bases each). Germline values: CDR1 DFQATT, CDR2 SNEGSKA (reference sequence). The CDR3 spans 14 residues. V dropped 2 bases and J dropped 3 bases, with 14 bases sitting between them. The CDR3 DNA follows: TGCAGTGCTAGACCGGGACGGATGTTCTACGAGCAGTACTTC. It encodes CSARPGRMFYEQYF.

This clonotype was seen only a few times. The chain links TRBV7-8 to TRBJ2-2; no clear D gene. V was shortened by 3 bases and J by 2 bases, with 10 bases between the two germline ends. Germline V lookup: CDR1 SGHVS, CDR2 FQNEAQ. This CDR3 region has 15 residues. CDR3 amino acids: CASSFVRLNTGELFF. The CDR3 bases are TGTGCCAGCAGCTTCGTACGGCTAAACACCGGGGAGCTGTTTTTT.

The CDR3 DNA follows: TGTGCCAGCAGCTGGGGGGCGAGGGAGACCCAGTACTTC. It encodes CASSWGARETQYF. The chain couples TRBV7-2 to TRBJ2-5; D assignment may be TRBD1 or TRBD2 (6 bases each). V lost 4 bases and J 5 bases, leaving 11 bases between the germline ends. Germline values: CDR1 SGHTA, CDR2 FQGNSA. CDR3 length: 13 amino acids.

This clonotype was found a few times. The chain is built from TRBV12-3 or TRBV12-4 and TRBJ2-7; 7 nucleotides agree with TRBD2. The CDR3 is made up of 17 amino acids. Losses at the gene ends were 1 base for V and 7 bases for J; bases not matched to a gene: 16. CDR3 DNA: TGTGCCAGCAGTTTAGAGACCGGGACTATCCGTCCGGGGGAGCAGTACTTC. It translates to CASSLETGTIRPGEQYF.

This clonotype appeared many times. CDR3 sequence reads: CASSLTGRAASTDTQYF. The CDR3 region has the DNA TGTGCCAGCAGTTTAACCGGTAGGGCAGCCTCCACAGATACGCAGTATTTT. The J gene is TRBJ2-3, the V gene TRBV28; D remains unclear. V was trimmed by 2 bases and J by 2 bases, leaving 17 bases between them. Per germline, CDR1 MDHEN and CDR2 SYDVKM. The CDR3 has 17 residues. The full variable domain, rest sourced from reference TRBV28 and TRBJ2-3, is DVKVTQSSRYLVKRTGEKVFLECVQDMDHENMFWYRQDPGLGLRLIYFSYDVKMKEKGDIPEGYSVSREKKERFSLILESASTNQTSMYLCASSLTGRAASTDTQYFGPGTRLTVL.

V gene TRBV7-2 combines with J gene TRBJ1-1; D is unclear. The CDR3 loop spans 15 amino acids. Germline CDR1 reads SGHTA; CDR2 reads FQGNSA. V was cut by 1 base and J by 6 bases, with 15 bases left in between. CDR3 nucleotide sequence: TGTGCCAGCAGCTTAGGATTAAGTAGTGGGGCTGAAGCTTTCTTT. Translation gives CASSLGLSSGAEAFF.

A few counts support this clonotype. The genes are TRBV7-2 and TRBJ1-6; no definite D call. This CDR3 has 14 amino acids. Trimming removed 1 base from V and 10 bases from J, with 11 bases in between. Germline loops: CDR1 SGHTA, CDR2 FQGNSA. The CDR3 coding sequence is TGTGCCAGCAGCTTAGTTTGGGGAAACTCACCCCTCCACTTT. Translating gives CASSLVWGNSPLHF.

This clonotype has only a few counts. A read error may be the cause here, since a much bigger clone is one base away. V is TRBV7-2 and J is TRBJ2-6; 8 bases are a match to TRBD1. V was pared by 6 bases and J by 0 bases, with 1 base of the junction left unmatched. CDR1 SGHTA and CDR2 FQGNSA come from the germline V gene. The CDR3 sequence is 15 residues long. The CDR3, as DNA: TGTGCCAGCAGAACAGGGGGCTCTGGGGCCAACGTCCTGACTTTC. It specifies CASRTGGSGANVLTF.

J is TRBJ1-1 and V is TRBV5-1; D is undetermined. Trimming stripped 2 bases from V and 5 bases from J, with 13 bases between. The CDR3 is 14 residues long. CDR1 and CDR2 (germline): SGHRS, YFSETQ. The CDR3 DNA reads TGCGCCAGCAGCTTTTCCCCAAAAGGGACTGAAGCTTTCTTT. Translated, it gives CASSFSPKGTEAFF.

This chain uses TRBV11-3 with TRBJ2-1, with D possibly matching TRBD1 (6 bases). CDR3 length: 15 amino acids. Looked up from germline, CDR1 is SGHNT and CDR2 is YENEEA. Between the trimmed V and J ends, which lost 5 bases and 2 bases, there was a span of 13 bases. The DNA of the CDR3 is TGTGCCAGCAGCCTTGCCAGGGGTACCTACAATGAGCAGTTCTTC. The encoded protein is CASSLARGTYNEQFF.

The chain carries TRBV12-3 or TRBV12-4 and TRBJ2-1, with 9 bases matching TRBD1. V trimming: 3 bases; J trimming: 9 bases; junction bases outside the gene matches: 9. The CDR3 has 15 residues. The CDR3 loop reads CASSFSGGTGREQFF. The CDR3, as DNA: TGTGCCAGCAGTTTTTCCGGCGGGACAGGGCGTGAGCAGTTCTTC.

There are many counts of this clonotype. The chain is built from TRBV11-2 and TRBJ2-1; 8 nucleotides align to TRBD2. The CDR3 length is 14 residues. J gave up 9 bases and V 3 bases, and 7 bases lay outside the gene matches. CDR1 is SGHAT, CDR2 FQNNGV, per germline. The CDR3 DNA reads TGTGCCAGCAGCTTGGGACGGGGGGGCGGTGAGCAGTTCTTC. Translation: CASSLGRGGGEQFF.

This clonotype was counted only a few times. The chain recombines TRBV28 with TRBJ2-2, with 7 bases identical to TRBD1. From germline, CDR1 is MDHEN and CDR2 SYDVKM. The CDR3 length is 14 residues. After removal of 6 bases from V and 6 bases from J, the junction contained 7 bases not matched to a gene. CDR3 DNA: TGTGCCAGCAGCTCCCCGACAGGGTCCGGGGAGCTGTTTTTT. Its protein product is CASSSPTGSGELFF.

This clonotype was counted only a few times. The V call is TRBV9, the J call TRBJ2-2; D gene unclear. This CDR3 comprises 13 residues. Germline values: CDR1 SGDLS, CDR2 YYNGEE. The V gene lost 0 bases and the J gene lost 4 bases, with 4 bases spanning the gap. CDR3 coding DNA: TGTGCCAGCAGCGTAGATCTCACCGGGGAGCTGTTTTTT. Protein sequence: CASSVDLTGELFF.

This clonotype was picked up a small number of times. This chain uses TRBV7-9 with TRBJ2-1; D tentatively fits TRBD1 or TRBD2 (5 bases each). The CDR3 covers 16 residues. Germline loops: CDR1 SEHNR, CDR2 FQNEAQ (reference sequence). The germline V and J ends were trimmed by 5 bases and 0 bases, with 14 bases remaining between them. The CDR3 nucleotides read TGTGCCAGCAGCACCCCACGGGGCAGCTCCTACAATGAGCAGTTCTTC. This codes for CASSTPRGSSYNEQFF.